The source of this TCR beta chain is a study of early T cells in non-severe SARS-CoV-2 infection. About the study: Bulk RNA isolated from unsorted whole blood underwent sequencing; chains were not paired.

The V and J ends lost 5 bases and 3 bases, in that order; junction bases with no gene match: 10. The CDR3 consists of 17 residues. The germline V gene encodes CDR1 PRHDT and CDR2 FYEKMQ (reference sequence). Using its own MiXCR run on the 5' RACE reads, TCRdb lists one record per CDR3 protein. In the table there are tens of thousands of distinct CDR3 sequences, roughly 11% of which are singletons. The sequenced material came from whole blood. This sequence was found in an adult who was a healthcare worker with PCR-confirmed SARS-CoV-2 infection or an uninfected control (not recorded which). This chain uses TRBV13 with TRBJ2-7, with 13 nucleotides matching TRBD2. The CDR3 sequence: CASSLLDTSGRVYEQYF. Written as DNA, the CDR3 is TGTGCCAGCAGCCTCTTAGACACTAGCGGGAGGGTCTACGAGCAGTACTTC.